This T cell receptor beta chain was documented in a study of blood T cells in healthy people across ages. The CDR3 loop spans 15 amino acids. V gave up 8 bases and J gave up 7 bases; unmatched junction bases: 14. The germline CDR1 and CDR2 sequences are DFQATT and SNEGSKA (reference sequence). Next came a second PCR, run for about 7 to 12 cycles, which used a sample-barcoded 5' primer along with a J-beta primer mix. TCRdb reprocessed the 5' RACE reads with MiXCR, giving one entry per CDR3 protein. The data hold roughly 800,000 distinct CDR3 sequences, with roughly 25% observed a single time. These data were also filed under a second study, of T cells of mothers and their children.

The receptor's source is a boy aged 5-17 years in good health. The sequencing input was blood. The rearrangement uses TRBV20-1 and TRBJ2-1, with 10 bases matching TRBD2. In DNA, the CDR3 is TGCAGTCCGATACGAGGACTAGCGGAGGGGAATGAGCAGTTCTTC. This codes for CSPIRGLAEGNEQFF.